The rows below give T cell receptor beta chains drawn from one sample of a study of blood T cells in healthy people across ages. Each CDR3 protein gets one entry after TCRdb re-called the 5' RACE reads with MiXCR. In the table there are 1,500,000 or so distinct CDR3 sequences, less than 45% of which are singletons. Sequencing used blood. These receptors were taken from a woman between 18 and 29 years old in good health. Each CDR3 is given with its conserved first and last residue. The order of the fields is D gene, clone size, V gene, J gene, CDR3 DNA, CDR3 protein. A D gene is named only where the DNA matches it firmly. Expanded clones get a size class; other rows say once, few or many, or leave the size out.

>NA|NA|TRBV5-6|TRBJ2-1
TGTGCCAGCAGCTTGGGCCTGGGGTCGGGCAATGAGCAGTTCTTC
CASSLGLGSGNEQFF
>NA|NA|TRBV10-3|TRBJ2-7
TGTGCCACCAGTGAGTCGAACCTACCGGACGAGCAGTACTTC
CATSESNLPDEQYF
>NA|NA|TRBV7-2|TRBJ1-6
TGTGCCAGCAGCTTAAACAGGGTTAATTCACCCCTCCACTTT
CASSLNRVNSPLHF
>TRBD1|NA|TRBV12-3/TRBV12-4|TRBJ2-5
TGTGCCAGCAGTTTAAATCTTGACAGGGAGAGATCGGAGACCCAGTACTTC
CASSLNLDRERSETQYF
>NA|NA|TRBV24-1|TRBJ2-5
TGTGCCACCAGTAAGCAACATGGGGTAGGAGAGACCCAGTACTTC
CATSKQHGVGETQYF
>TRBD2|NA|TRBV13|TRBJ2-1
TGTGCCAGCAGCCCGGGACTAGCGGGGGGGCGTAATGAGCAGTTCTTC
CASSPGLAGGRNEQFF
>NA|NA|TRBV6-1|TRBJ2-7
TGTGCCAGCAGCCAAGAACAGGGCATAGGCGAGCAGTACTTC
CASSQEQGIGEQYF
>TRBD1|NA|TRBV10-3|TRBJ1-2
TGTGCCATCAGTGAGTCTCAGAGGGACAGCCATCGTGGCTACACCTTC
CAISESQRDSHRGYTF
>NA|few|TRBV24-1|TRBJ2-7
TGTGCCACCAGTGATAAGCGGGCAGCCTACGAGCAGTACTTC
CATSDKRAAYEQYF
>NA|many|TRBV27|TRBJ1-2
TGTGCCAGCAGCTTGTCACAGAACTATGGCTACACCTTC
CASSLSQNYGYTF
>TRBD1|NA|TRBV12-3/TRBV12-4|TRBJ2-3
TGTGCCAGCAGTTCAAGCTGGACAGGGTTCCCTGTTGATACGCAGTATTTT
CASSSSWTGFPVDTQYF
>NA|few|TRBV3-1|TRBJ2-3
TGTGCCAGCAGCCTGAATGCGCCGGGACTGACGCAGTATTTT
CASSLNAPGLTQYF
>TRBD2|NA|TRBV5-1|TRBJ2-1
TGCGCCAGCAGCCCGGCAGGGCTAGCGGGAGTAAGGAATGAGCAGTTCTTC
CASSPAGLAGVRNEQFF
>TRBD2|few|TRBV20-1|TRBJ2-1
TGCAGTGCTAGAGATAACGGTCTAGCGGTCTACAATGAGCAGTTCTTC
CSARDNGLAVYNEQFF
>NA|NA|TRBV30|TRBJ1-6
TGTGCCTGGAGTCCGGCGGGTAGCGGTTCACCCCTCCACTTT
CAWSPAGSGSPLHF
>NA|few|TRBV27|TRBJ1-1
TGTGCCAGCAGTTTGCAGTACGAGACTGAAGCTTTCTTT
CASSLQYETEAFF
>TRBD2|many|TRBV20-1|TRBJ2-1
TGCAGTGCTAGGACTAGCGGGTGGCAAGGCAATGAGCAGTTCTTC
CSARTSGWQGNEQFF
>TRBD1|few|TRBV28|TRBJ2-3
TGTGCCATCACACGGGACAGGGGTTCATCGGATACGCAGTATTTT
CAITRDRGSSDTQYF
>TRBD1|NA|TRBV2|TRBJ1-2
TGTGCCAGCAGTTTCCAGACAGGGTCGGGCTATGGCTACACCTTC
CASSFQTGSGYGYTF
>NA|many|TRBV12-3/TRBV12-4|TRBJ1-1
TGTGCCAGCAGTTTAATACGAGGCACTGAAGCTTTCTTT
CASSLIRGTEAFF
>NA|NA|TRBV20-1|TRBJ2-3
TGCAGTGCGAGAGAGATAACTAGCACAGATACGCAGTATTTT
CSAREITSTDTQYF
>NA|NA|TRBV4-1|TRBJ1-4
TGCGCCAGCAGCCAAACAGGGAGCCCAACTAATGAAAAACTGTTTTTT
CASSQTGSPTNEKLFF
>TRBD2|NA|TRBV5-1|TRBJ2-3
TGCGCCAGCAGCTTGATAGGGAGGGACCTCACAGATACGCAGTATTTT
CASSLIGRDLTDTQYF
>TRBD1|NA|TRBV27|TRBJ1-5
TGTGCCAGCAGTTTCTTGGGACAGGGTAATCAGCCCCAGCATTTT
CASSFLGQGNQPQHF
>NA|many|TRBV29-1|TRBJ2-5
TGCAGCGTTGAACGGTCGGGCCAAGAGACCCAGTACTTC
CSVERSGQETQYF
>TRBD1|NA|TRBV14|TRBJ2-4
TGTGCCAGCAGCCAACTCGGGACAGGGGCCAAAAACATTCAGTACTTC
CASSQLGTGAKNIQYF
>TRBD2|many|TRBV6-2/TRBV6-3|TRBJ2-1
TGTGCCAGCAGCGACTACCGTGCTAGCGGCAATGAGCAGTTCTTC
CASSDYRASGNEQFF
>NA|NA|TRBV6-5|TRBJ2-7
TGTGCCAGCAGTTACTCGAGGGTATCAGGGGCGTGGTACGAGCAGTACTTC
CASSYSRVSGAWYEQYF
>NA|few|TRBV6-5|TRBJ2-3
TGTGCCAGCAGTTACCGTGCTGGTACGCAGTATTTT
CASSYRAGTQYF
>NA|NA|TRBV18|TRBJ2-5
TGTGCCAGCTCACCCTCGGACCGAGGGACGGGGACCCAGTACTTC
CASSPSDRGTGTQYF
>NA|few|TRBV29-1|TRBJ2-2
TGCAGCGTTGAGGTCACCGGGGAGCTGTTTTTT
CSVEVTGELFF
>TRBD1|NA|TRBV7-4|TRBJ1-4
TGTGCCAGCAGCACCCGGACAGGGAACGGTGAAAAACTGTTTTTT
CASSTRTGNGEKLFF
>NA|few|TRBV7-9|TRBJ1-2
TGTGCCAGCAGCCTCGGAATGACTAACTATGGCTACACCTTC
CASSLGMTNYGYTF
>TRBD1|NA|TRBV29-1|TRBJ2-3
TGCAGCGTCGACGTTAGGACAGGGGCGCAGTATTTT
CSVDVRTGAQYF
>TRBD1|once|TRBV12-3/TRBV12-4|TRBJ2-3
TGTGCCAGCAGTTTCCTCCCAGGGGGCTCAGATACGCAGTATTTT
CASSFLPGGSDTQYF
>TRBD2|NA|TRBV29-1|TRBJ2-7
TGCAGCCTCGGGACTAGGAGTATCTACGAGCAGTACTTC
CSLGTRSIYEQYF
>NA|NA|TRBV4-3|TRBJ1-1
TGCGCCAGCAGCCAAGACCGAGACACCCTTACGAACACTGAAGCTTTCTTT
CASSQDRDTLTNTEAFF
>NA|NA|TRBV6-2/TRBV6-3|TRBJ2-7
TGTGCCAGCAGTTACGGCAACAGCAACTACGAGCAGTACTTC
CASSYGNSNYEQYF
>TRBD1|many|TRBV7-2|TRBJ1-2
TGTGCCAGCAGCAAAGCCCCCGGGACAGGGGATTCCTATGGCTACACCTTC
CASSKAPGTGDSYGYTF
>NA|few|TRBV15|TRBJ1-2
TGTGCCACCAGCAGAGATCAGTGGTATGGCTACACCTTC
CATSRDQWYGYTF
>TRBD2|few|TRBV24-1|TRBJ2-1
TGTGCCACCAGTGCGGTAGCGGGGGGGCATGAGCAGTTCTTC
CATSAVAGGHEQFF
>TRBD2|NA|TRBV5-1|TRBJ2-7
TGCGCCAGCATCCCTAGCCCTAGCGGGAGCGAGCAGTACTTC
CASIPSPSGSEQYF
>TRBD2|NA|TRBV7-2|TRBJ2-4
TGTGCCAGCAGCTTTGGGGCGGGAGCGGGAAACATTCAGTACTTC
CASSFGAGAGNIQYF
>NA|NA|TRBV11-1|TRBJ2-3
TGTGCCAGCGGAGGATCTCTCGATACGCAGTATTTT
CASGGSLDTQYF
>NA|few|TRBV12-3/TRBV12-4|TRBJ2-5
TGTGCCAGCAGTCAGACAGGATTAGAGACCCAGTACTTC
CASSQTGLETQYF
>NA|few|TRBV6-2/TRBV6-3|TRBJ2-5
TGTGCCAGCACCGACAGTTTGGAGACCCAGTACTTC
CASTDSLETQYF
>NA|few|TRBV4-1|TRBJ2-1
TGCGCCAGCAGAATCGCAATGGGCGATGAGCAGTTCTTC
CASRIAMGDEQFF
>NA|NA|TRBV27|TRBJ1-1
TGTGCCAGCAGTGTGACCGGGACACTTATGAACACTGAAGCTTTCTTT
CASSVTGTLMNTEAFF
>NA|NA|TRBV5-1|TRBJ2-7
TGCGCCAGCAGTCCGCTGGGCGGGGACTCCTACGAGCAGTACTTC
CASSPLGGDSYEQYF
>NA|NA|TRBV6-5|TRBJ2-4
TGTGCCAGCCCACTTGCTTCGGAGAACATTCAGTACTTC
CASPLASENIQYF
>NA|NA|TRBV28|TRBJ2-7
TGTGCCAGCAGTTTATGGTCGGGACCCCAGTACTTC
CASSLWSGPQYF
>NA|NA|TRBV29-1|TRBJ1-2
TGCAGCATACCCGGGACCGCGGGAGGCTACACCTTC
CSIPGTAGGYTF
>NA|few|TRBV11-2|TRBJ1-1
TGTGCCAGCAGCTTAGGACGACGGCAGATGAACACTGAAGCTTTCTTT
CASSLGRRQMNTEAFF
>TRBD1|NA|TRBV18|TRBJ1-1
TGTGCCAGCTCACCACTTCGACAGGGGGCGGGCACTGAAGCTTTCTTT
CASSPLRQGAGTEAFF
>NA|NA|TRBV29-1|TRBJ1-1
TGCAGCGTTGAAGGGCCCATGGGGGAAGTTTTCTTT
CSVEGPMGEVFF